What follows are 27 T cell receptor beta chains derived from one specimen sequenced in a study of blood T cell repertoires in COVID-19. Data came from immunoSEQ multiplex PCR; TCRdb stores just in-frame clones and leaves some out. The data show about 340,000 clones, about 86% seen once. Sequences were obtained from PBMCs or T cells enriched from blood (not recorded which). All receptors derive from a woman between 40 and 55 years old with acute COVID-19.

A single count supports this clone. The CDR3, as DNA: TGTGCCAGCAGCTCAGCGGGAGGGCTTACCGGGGAGCTGTTTTTT. It yields the protein CASSSAGGLTGELFF. The genes are TRBV7-3 and TRBJ2-2; 10 nucleotides agree with TRBD2. V lost 4 bases, J lost 5 bases, and 4 bases stayed unmatched. Germline V gives CDR1 SGHTA, CDR2 FQGTGA. The length of the CDR3 is 15 residues.

The genes are TRBV5-5 and TRBJ1-4; D unclear. The CDR3 sequence is 15 residues long. The germline gives CDR1 SGHKS, CDR2 YYEKEE (reference sequence). V lost 2 bases and J 5 bases, leaving 13 bases between the germline ends. CDR3 sequence (DNA): TGTGCCAGCAGCTTAGCGCAGAACCCCAATGAAAAACTGTTTTTT. It codes for CASSLAQNPNEKLFF.

The chain has TRBV29-1 and TRBJ2-2, with D possibly TRBD2 on 5 matching bases. The V end lost 3 bases, the J end lost 5 bases, and 16 bases lay between the germline ends. Per the germline V gene, CDR1 is SQVTM and CDR2 is ANQGSEA. This CDR3 is 15 amino acids long. The CDR3 spells CSVEEVTTGTGELFF. The CDR3 nucleotides are TGCAGCGTTGAGGAGGTGACCACGGGGACCGGGGAGCTGTTTTTT.

The rearrangement joins TRBV7-9 to TRBJ2-2; perhaps TRBD1 as D (5 bases). This CDR3 is 16 amino acids long. Germline CDR1 is SEHNR and CDR2 is FQNEAQ (reference sequence). V gave up 4 bases and J gave up 1 base, with 13 bases separating them. CDR3 in DNA: TGTGCCAGCAGCTCCATGGACAACCAGAACACCGGGGAGCTGTTTTTT. Translation: CASSSMDNQNTGELFF.

The chain links TRBV4-2 to TRBJ2-1; TRBD1 might be the D (5 bases). V lost 1 base to trimming and J lost 7 bases, with 17 bases between them. The CDR3 runs to 16 residues. Germline-derived CDR1 and CDR2 are LGHNA and YNFKEQ. CDR3 DNA: TGTGCCAGCAGCCAAGCGCTCACAGGTAGTCATAATGAGCAGTTCTTC. Its protein product is CASSQALTGSHNEQFF.

CDR3 DNA: TGCGCCAGCAGCCAGGGGCTAGCGGGAATCATAGCCAAAAACATTCAGTACTTC. Its protein is CASSQGLAGIIAKNIQYF. The J gene is TRBJ2-4, the V gene TRBV4-1, with 9 bases identical to TRBD2. CDR3 length: 18 residues. V lost 3 bases to trimming and J lost 0 bases; unmatched junction nucleotides: 9. Germline-derived CDR1 and CDR2 are MGHRA and YSYEKL.

This clone was observed once. V and J are TRBV9 and TRBJ1-1, with D uncertain. The CDR3 is 13 amino acids. Germline V gene lookup returns CDR1 SGDLS and CDR2 YYNGEE. V was shortened by 4 bases and J by 3 bases, with 10 bases between the two germline ends. CDR3 loop: CASSSDWDTEAFF. The CDR3 DNA sequence: TGTGCCAGCAGCTCTGACTGGGACACTGAAGCTTTCTTT.

The J gene is TRBJ2-3, the V gene TRBV29-1; no firm D call. This CDR3 has 17 residues. Germline V gene lookup returns CDR1 SQVTM and CDR2 ANQGSEA. Trimming stripped 0 bases from V and 0 bases from J, with 16 bases between. DNA of the CDR3: TGCAGCGTTGAAGATCGGATACGGCCCGGGAGCACAGATACGCAGTATTTT. Its protein product is CSVEDRIRPGSTDTQYF.

V is TRBV28 and J is TRBJ1-5; D unclear. V was cut by 2 bases and J by 1 base, with 12 bases left in between. This CDR3 is 16 amino acids long. Germline assignment: CDR1 MDHEN and CDR2 SYDVKM. CDR3 nucleotides: TGTGCCAGCAGTTTAGCAAGGGCGGGCAGCAATCAGCCCCAGCATTTT. This gives the protein CASSLARAGSNQPQHF.

The chain recombines TRBV5-4 with TRBJ1-2, with D uncertain. This CDR3 contains 11 residues. Trimming took off 2 bases at V and 13 bases at J, with 12 bases between the two ends. Germline V gene data show CDR1 as SGHNT and CDR2 as YYREEE (reference sequence). CDR3 sequence (DNA): TGTGCCAGCAGCTTAGAGTATCACCTCACCTTC. Protein sequence: CASSLEYHLTF.

This chain connects TRBV6-2 or TRBV6-3 to TRBJ1-2; D call uncertain. Trimming took 0 bases from V and 2 from J, leaving 13 bases between them. This CDR3 spans 16 amino acids. Germline CDR1 MNHEY, CDR2 SVGEGT. The CDR3 spells CASSYSSFTPNYGYTF. The CDR3 DNA is TGTGCCAGCAGTTACTCGAGTTTTACCCCAAACTATGGCTACACCTTC.

The chain is built from TRBV18 and TRBJ2-1, with D tentatively TRBD1 (6 bases). The CDR3 totals 14 residues. Trimming left V 2 bases short and J 5 bases short, with 10 bases between. Germline values: CDR1 KGHSH, CDR2 LQKENI. The CDR3 reads CASSPSQGNNEQFF. In nucleotides, the CDR3 is TGTGCCAGCTCACCATCTCAGGGGAACAATGAGCAGTTCTTC.

Concerning this clone: Distinct nucleotide sequences in the sample also encode this CDR3. V and J are TRBV7-2 and TRBJ1-2, with D perhaps TRBD1 (5 bases). This CDR3 has 13 amino acids. Trimming took off 2 bases at V and 3 bases at J, with 7 bases between the two ends. From germline, CDR1 is SGHTA and CDR2 FQGNSA. The CDR3 region has the DNA TGTGCCAGCAGCTTACAGGGTGACTATGGCTACACCTTC. Amino acids: CASSLQGDYGYTF. The whole variable domain, filled in from reference TRBV7-2 and TRBJ1-2, reads GAGVSQSPSNKVTEKGKDVELRCDPISGHTALYWYRQSLGQGLEFLIYFQGNSAPDKSGLPSDRFSAERTGGSVSTLTIQRTQQEDSAVYLCASSLQGDYGYTFGSGTRLTVV.

The count of this clone is one. V is TRBV5-1 and J is TRBJ2-1, with 13 nucleotides matching TRBD2. The CDR3 has 15 residues. The germline gives CDR1 SGHRS, CDR2 YFSETQ. The trim removed 4 bases at V and 9 bases at J, leaving 7 bases unmatched. The CDR3 coding sequence is TGCGCCAGCAGCCGGACTAGCGGGAGTATTACTGAGCAGTTCTTC. As protein: CASSRTSGSITEQFF.

The chain recombines TRBV6-2 or TRBV6-3 with TRBJ1-2, with 7 bases fitting TRBD1. The CDR3 extends over 18 amino acids. The junction had 18 bases not matched to a gene; V was cut back by 2 bases and J by 6 bases. CDR1 is MNHEY and CDR2 is SVGEGT in the germline V gene. CDR3 sequence reads: CASSYRNLGQWPFHGYTF. The CDR3 coding sequence is TGTGCCAGCAGTTACCGCAATTTGGGACAGTGGCCCTTCCATGGCTACACCTTC.

This clone was recorded once. The chain carries TRBV7-9 and TRBJ1-5, with D uncertain. Deletions cut 5 bases from V and 4 bases from J, with 9 bases between. From germline, CDR1 is SEHNR and CDR2 FQNEAQ (reference sequence). CDR3 length: 13 residues. CDR3 DNA sequence: TGTGCCAGCAGCCCGAGAGAGAATCAGCCCCAGCATTTT. Its translation is CASSPRENQPQHF.

The V and J genes are TRBV10-3 and TRBJ2-4, with TRBD1 as a possible D gene (5 bases). Germline V lookup: CDR1 ENHRY, CDR2 SYGVKD. The CDR3 contains 14 residues. Trimming pared 6 bases from V and 6 bases from J, leaving 15 bases between. The CDR3 sequence is CAIRGSGKGNIQYF. CDR3 nucleotide sequence: TGTGCCATCAGGGGTTCAGGGAAAGGAAACATTCAGTACTTC.

The chain joins TRBV28 to TRBJ2-7, with 9 bases fitting TRBD1. The CDR3 runs to 15 residues. The V and J ends lost 4 bases and 4 bases, in that order; junction bases with no gene match: 8. In germline, CDR1 is MDHEN, CDR2 SYDVKM. In DNA, the CDR3 is TGTGCCAGCAGTTGGTTGGGGACAGGGAGTTACGAGCAGTACTTC. Its protein product is CASSWLGTGSYEQYF.

The chain employs TRBV3-1 (or the pseudogene TRBV3-2) and TRBJ1-1; D not resolved. The germline gives CDR1 LGHDT, CDR2 YNNKEL (reference sequence). The V end was cut by 3 bases, the J end by 6 bases, with 14 bases between. CDR3 length: 14 residues. The CDR3 loop is CASSQIGGESEAFF. The CDR3, as DNA: TGTGCCAGCAGCCAGATTGGCGGTGAATCTGAAGCTTTCTTT.

Ten or more counts support this clone. V gene TRBV11-3 combines with J gene TRBJ2-2; TRBD2 is a possible D gene (5 bases). This CDR3 comprises 18 residues. CDR1 SGHNT and CDR2 YENEEA come from the germline V gene. V lost 1 base and J lost 8, with 23 bases in between. CDR3 region: CASSLVGGGSLHGGELFF. CDR3 DNA: TGTGCCAGCAGCTTAGTCGGCGGCGGGTCCCTGCACGGGGGGGAGCTGTTTTTT. The complete variable domain, with remaining parts taken from reference TRBV11-3 and TRBJ2-2, reads EAGVVQSPRYKIIEKKQPVAFWCNPISGHNTLYWYLQNLGQGPELLIRYENEEAVDDSQLPKDRFSAERLKGVDSTLKIQPAELGDSAVYLCASSLVGGGSLHGGELFFGEGSRLTVL.

The rearrangement uses TRBV7-8 and TRBJ2-3, with TRBD1 as a possible D gene (6 bases). This CDR3 region has 13 residues. Per the germline V gene, CDR1 is SGHVS and CDR2 is FQNEAQ. V gave up 5 bases and J gave up 3 bases, with 9 bases separating them. In DNA form, the CDR3 reads TGTGCCAGCAGCACAGGGACGACAGATACGCAGTATTTT. It encodes CASSTGTTDTQYF.

With respect to this clone: Other nucleotide sequences in the sample specify the same CDR3. The J gene is TRBJ2-7, the V gene TRBV9; D gene uncertain. Looked up from germline, CDR1 is SGDLS and CDR2 is YYNGEE. Trimming pared 0 bases from V and 2 bases from J, leaving 6 bases between. The CDR3 extends over 13 amino acids. CDR3 coding DNA: TGTGCCAGCAGCGTAGATAGTACCTACGAGCAGTACTTC. It yields the protein CASSVDSTYEQYF.

This chain links TRBV27 with TRBJ2-7; D might be TRBD2 (6 bases). Trimming pared 5 bases from V and 2 bases from J, leaving 19 bases between. Looked up from germline, CDR1 is MNHEY and CDR2 is SMNVEV (reference sequence). The CDR3 is made up of 16 amino acids. CDR3 protein: CASSESGTVPTYEQYF. DNA of the CDR3: TGTGCCAGCAGTGAATCAGGGACTGTACCTACCTACGAGCAGTACTTC.

V usage is TRBV6-1 and J usage is TRBJ2-1; 9 bases align to TRBD2. Germline V gene data show CDR1 as MNHNS and CDR2 as SASEGT. The junction had 5 bases not matched to a gene; V was cut back by 1 base and J by 4 bases. CDR3 length: 16 amino acids. The CDR3 region has the DNA TGTGCCAGCAGTGAAGTTGTAGCGGGGGAATACAATGAGCAGTTCTTC. Its protein is CASSEVVAGEYNEQFF.

The J gene is TRBJ2-3, the V gene TRBV10-3; D may be TRBD2 (5 bases). The CDR3 has 13 residues. Germline CDR1 reads ENHRY; CDR2 reads SYGVKD. Deletions cut 8 bases from V and 4 bases from J, with 13 bases between. Here the CDR3 DNA reads TGTGCCATCCAGAGCGGTAGCGCAGATACGCAGTATTTT. Translating it yields CAIQSGSADTQYF.

The V and J genes are TRBV7-2 and TRBJ1-3, with 7 bases matching TRBD1. CDR1 SGHTA and CDR2 FQGNSA come from the germline V gene. This CDR3 has 16 residues. V trimming: 3 bases; J trimming: 1 base; junction bases outside the gene matches: 6. The CDR3 nucleotides are TGTGCCAGCAGCTTCGAGACAGGGAGGTCTGGAAACACCATATATTTT. This sequence encodes CASSFETGRSGNTIYF.

The chain has TRBV7-9 and TRBJ1-4; no clear D. The CDR3 totals 12 residues. Germline V gene sequence: CDR1 SEHNR, CDR2 FQNEAQ (reference sequence). The V gene lost 1 base and the J gene lost 8 bases, with 5 bases spanning the gap. The CDR3 loop is CASSLVQEKLFF. CDR3 nucleotides: TGTGCCAGCAGCTTAGTACAGGAAAAACTGTTTTTT.